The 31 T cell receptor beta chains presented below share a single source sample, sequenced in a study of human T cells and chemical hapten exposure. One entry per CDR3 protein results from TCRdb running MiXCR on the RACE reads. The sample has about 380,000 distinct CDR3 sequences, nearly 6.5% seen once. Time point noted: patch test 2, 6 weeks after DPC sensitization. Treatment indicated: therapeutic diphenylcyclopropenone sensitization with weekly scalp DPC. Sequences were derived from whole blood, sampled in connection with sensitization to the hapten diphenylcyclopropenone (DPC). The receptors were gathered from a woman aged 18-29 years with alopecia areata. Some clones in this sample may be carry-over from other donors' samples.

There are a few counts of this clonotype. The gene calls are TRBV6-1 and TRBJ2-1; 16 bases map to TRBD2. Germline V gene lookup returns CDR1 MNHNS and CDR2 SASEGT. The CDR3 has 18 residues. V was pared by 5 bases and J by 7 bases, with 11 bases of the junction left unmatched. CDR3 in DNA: TGTGCCAGCAGTCGTACCGGGACTAGCGGGGGGGCGGTGAATGAGCAGTTCTTC. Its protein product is CASSRTGTSGGAVNEQFF.

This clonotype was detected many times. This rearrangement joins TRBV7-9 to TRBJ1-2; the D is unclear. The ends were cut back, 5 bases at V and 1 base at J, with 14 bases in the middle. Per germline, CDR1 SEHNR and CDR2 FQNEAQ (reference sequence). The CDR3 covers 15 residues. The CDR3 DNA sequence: TGTGCCAGCAGCCTAACTTATAGAGATAACTATGGCTACACCTTC. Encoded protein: CASSLTYRDNYGYTF.

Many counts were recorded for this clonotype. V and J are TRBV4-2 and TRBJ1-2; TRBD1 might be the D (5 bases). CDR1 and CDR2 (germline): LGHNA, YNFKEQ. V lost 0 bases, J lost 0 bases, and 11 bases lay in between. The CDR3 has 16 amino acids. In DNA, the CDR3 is TGTGCCAGCAGCCAAGACAGGGCCTTTTCTAACTATGGCTACACCTTC. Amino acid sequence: CASSQDRAFSNYGYTF.

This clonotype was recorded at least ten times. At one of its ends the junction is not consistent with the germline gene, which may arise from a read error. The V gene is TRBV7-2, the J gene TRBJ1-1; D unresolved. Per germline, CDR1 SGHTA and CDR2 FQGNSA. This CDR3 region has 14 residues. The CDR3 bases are TGTGCCAGCACCTTAGGTCCCATGAACACTGAAGCTTTCTTT. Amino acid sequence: CASTLGPMNTEAFF.

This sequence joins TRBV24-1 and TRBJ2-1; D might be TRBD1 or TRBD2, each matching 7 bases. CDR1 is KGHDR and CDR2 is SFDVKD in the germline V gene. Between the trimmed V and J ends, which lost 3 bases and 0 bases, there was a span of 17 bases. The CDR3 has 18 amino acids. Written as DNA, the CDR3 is TGTGCCACCAGTGATAGTCAGGGGGGGTATAGCTCCTACAATGAGCAGTTCTTC. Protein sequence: CATSDSQGGYSSYNEQFF.

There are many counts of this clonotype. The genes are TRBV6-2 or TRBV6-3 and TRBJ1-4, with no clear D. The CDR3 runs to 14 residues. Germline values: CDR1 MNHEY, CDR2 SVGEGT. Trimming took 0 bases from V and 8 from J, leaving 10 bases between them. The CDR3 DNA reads TGTGCCAGCAGTTACTCTACGGGTCGGGAAAAACTGTTTTTT. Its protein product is CASSYSTGREKLFF.

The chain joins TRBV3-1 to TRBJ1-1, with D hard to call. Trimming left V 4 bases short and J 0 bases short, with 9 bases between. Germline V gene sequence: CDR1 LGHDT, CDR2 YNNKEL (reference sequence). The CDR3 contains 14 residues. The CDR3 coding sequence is TGTGCCAGCAGCCTGCTAGGCGTGAACACTGAAGCTTTCTTT. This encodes CASSLLGVNTEAFF. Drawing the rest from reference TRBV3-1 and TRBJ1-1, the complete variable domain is DTAVSQTPKYLVTQMGNDKSIKCEQNLGHDTMYWYKQDSKKFLKIMFSYNNKELIINETVPNRFSPKSPDKAHLNLHINSLELGDSAVYFCASSLLGVNTEAFFGQGTRLTVV.

The CDR3 protein is CASSSMGQATNEKLFF. CDR3 bases: TGTGCCAGCAGCTCTATGGGACAGGCAACTAATGAAAAACTGTTTTTT. The chain links TRBV7-9 to TRBJ1-4, with TRBD1 matching over 8 bases. J lost 0 bases, V lost 4 bases, and 4 bases had no gene match. The V gene's germline CDR1 is SEHNR and CDR2 FQNEAQ (reference sequence). CDR3 length equals 16 residues.

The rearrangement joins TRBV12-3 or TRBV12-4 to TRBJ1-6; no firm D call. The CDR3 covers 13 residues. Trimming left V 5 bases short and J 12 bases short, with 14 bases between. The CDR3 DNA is TGTGCCAGCAGTCCCCCCTATGGAAGACCCCTCCACTTT. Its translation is CASSPPYGRPLHF.

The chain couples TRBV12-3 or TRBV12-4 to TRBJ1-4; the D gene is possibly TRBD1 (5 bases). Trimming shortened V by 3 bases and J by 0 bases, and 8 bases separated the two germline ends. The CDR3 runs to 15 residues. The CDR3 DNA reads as TGTGCCAGCAGTTTCGGGACGACAACTAATGAAAAACTGTTTTTT. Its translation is CASSFGTTTNEKLFF.

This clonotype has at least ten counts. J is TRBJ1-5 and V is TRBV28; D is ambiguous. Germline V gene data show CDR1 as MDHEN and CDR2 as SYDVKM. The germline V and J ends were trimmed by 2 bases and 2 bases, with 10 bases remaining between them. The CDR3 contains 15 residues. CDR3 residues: CASSLMSSGNQPQHF. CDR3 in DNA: TGTGCCAGCAGTTTAATGAGCTCGGGCAATCAGCCCCAGCATTTT.

The DNA of the CDR3 is TGTGCCAGCAGTTTATCGGGGACCAGGGGCGGCCAGTACTTC. Encoded protein: CASSLSGTRGGQYF. This chain connects TRBV27 to TRBJ2-5; maybe TRBD1 (6 bases). CDR1 and CDR2 from the germline V gene are MNHEY and SMNVEV (reference sequence). The CDR3 sequence is 14 residues long. Trimming pared 0 bases from V and 10 bases from J, leaving 15 bases between.

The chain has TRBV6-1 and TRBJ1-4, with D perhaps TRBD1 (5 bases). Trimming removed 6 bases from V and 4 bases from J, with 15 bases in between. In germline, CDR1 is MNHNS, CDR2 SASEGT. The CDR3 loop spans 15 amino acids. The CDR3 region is CASRDMSFDNEKLFF. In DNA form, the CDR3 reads TGTGCCAGCAGGGACATGAGCTTTGATAATGAAAAACTGTTTTTT.

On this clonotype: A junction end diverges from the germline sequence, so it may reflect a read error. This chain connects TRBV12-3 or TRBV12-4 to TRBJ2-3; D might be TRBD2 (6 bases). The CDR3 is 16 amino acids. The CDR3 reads CASGFRDSKVSDTQYF. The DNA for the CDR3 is TGTGCCAGCGGTTTCCGGGACTCAAAGGTTTCAGATACGCAGTATTTT.

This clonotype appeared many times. The CDR3 loop reads CASSHDTDTQYF. The CDR3 nucleotides are TGCGCCAGCAGCCACGACACAGATACGCAGTATTTT. This chain uses TRBV5-1 with TRBJ2-3; D is unclear. The V gene's germline CDR1 is SGHRS and CDR2 YFSETQ. Trimming pared 4 bases from V and 2 bases from J, leaving 5 bases between. The CDR3 totals 12 residues.

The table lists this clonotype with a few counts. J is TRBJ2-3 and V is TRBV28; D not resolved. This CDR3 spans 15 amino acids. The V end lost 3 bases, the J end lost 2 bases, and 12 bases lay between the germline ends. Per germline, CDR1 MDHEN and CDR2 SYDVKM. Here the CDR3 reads CASSFETRSTDTQYF. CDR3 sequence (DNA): TGTGCCAGCAGTTTCGAGACAAGATCCACAGATACGCAGTATTTT.

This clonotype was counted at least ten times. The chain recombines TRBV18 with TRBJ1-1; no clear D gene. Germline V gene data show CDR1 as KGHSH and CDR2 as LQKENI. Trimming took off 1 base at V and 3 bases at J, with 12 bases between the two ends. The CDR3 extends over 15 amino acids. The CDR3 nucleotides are TGTGCCAGCTCACCACTAAACGCGGACTACACTGAAGCTTTCTTT. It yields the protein CASSPLNADYTEAFF.

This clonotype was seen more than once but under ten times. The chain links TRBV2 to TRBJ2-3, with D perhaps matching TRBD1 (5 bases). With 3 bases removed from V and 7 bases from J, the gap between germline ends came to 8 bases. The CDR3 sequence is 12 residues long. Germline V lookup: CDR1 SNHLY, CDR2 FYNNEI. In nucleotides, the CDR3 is TGTGCCAGCAGTGACAGGGCATATACGCAGTATTTT. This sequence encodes CASSDRAYTQYF.

The CDR3: CASSQEPGLASGELFF. In DNA form, the CDR3 reads TGTGCCAGCAGCCAAGAGCCGGGACTAGCGTCTGGGGAGCTGTTTTTT. The rearrangement joins TRBV4-2 to TRBJ2-2, with 10 bases lining up with TRBD2. CDR3 length: 16 amino acids. The J segment lost 8 bases and the V segment lost 0 bases, leaving 6 bases of the junction unmatched. CDR1 is LGHNA and CDR2 is YNFKEQ in the germline V gene.

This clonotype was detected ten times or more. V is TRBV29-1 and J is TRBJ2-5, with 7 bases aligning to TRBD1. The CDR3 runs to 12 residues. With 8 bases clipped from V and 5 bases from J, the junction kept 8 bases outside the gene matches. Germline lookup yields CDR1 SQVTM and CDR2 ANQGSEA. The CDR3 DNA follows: TGCAGCTCCGGACAGGCAGGGGAGACCCAGTACTTC. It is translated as CSSGQAGETQYF.

DNA for the CDR3: TGTGCCAGCAGGGGGGGAGGATCGGACTCTGGGGCCAACGTCCTGACTTTC. Its translation is CASRGGGSDSGANVLTF. V and J are TRBV28 and TRBJ2-6; tentative D call: TRBD2 (6 bases). V was cut by 6 bases and J by 0 bases, with 15 bases left in between. This CDR3 contains 17 residues. The V gene's germline CDR1 is MDHEN and CDR2 SYDVKM.

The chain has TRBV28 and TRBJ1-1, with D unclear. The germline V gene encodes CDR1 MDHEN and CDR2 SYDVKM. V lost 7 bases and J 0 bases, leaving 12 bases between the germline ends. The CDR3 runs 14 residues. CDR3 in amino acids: CASNRNNLNTEAFF. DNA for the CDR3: TGTGCCAGCAACCGAAATAACCTGAACACTGAAGCTTTCTTT.

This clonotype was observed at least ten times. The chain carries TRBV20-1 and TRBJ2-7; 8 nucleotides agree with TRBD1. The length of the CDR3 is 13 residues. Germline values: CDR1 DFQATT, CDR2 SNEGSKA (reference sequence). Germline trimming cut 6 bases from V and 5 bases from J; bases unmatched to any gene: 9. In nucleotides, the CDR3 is TGCAGTGCCGAACGCGACAGGGGCAACGAGCAGTACTTC. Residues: CSAERDRGNEQYF.

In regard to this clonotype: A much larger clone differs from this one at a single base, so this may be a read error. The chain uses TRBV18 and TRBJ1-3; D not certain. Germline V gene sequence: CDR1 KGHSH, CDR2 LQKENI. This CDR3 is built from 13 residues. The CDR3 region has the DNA TGTGTCAGCTCACCCGCCGGTGGAAACACCATATATTTT. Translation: CVSSPAGGNTIYF.

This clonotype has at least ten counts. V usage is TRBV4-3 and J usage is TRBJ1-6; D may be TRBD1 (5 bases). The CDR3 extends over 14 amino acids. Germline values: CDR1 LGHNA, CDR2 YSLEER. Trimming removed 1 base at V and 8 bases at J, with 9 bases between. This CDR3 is CASSQGQGYSPLHF. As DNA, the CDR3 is TGCGCCAGCAGCCAAGGGCAGGGTTATTCACCCCTCCACTTT.

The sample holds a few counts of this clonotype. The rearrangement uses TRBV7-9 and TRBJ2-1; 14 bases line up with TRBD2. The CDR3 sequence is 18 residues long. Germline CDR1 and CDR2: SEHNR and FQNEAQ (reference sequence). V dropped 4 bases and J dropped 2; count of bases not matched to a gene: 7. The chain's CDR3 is CASSSGLAGGPPYNEQFF. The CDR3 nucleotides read TGTGCCAGCAGCTCCGGACTAGCGGGGGGACCCCCCTACAATGAGCAGTTCTTC.

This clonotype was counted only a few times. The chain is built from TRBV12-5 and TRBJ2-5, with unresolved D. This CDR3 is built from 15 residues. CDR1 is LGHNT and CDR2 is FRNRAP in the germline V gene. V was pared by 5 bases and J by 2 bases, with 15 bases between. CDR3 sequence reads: CASGRPANGQETQYF. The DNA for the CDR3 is TGTGCTAGTGGTAGACCCGCTAATGGGCAAGAGACCCAGTACTTC. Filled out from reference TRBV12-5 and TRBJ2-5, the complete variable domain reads DARVTQTPRHKVTEMGQEVTMRCQPILGHNTVFWYRQTMMQGLELLAYFRNRAPLDDSGMPKDRFSAEMPDATLATLKIQPSEPRDSAVYFCASGRPANGQETQYFGPGTRLLVL.

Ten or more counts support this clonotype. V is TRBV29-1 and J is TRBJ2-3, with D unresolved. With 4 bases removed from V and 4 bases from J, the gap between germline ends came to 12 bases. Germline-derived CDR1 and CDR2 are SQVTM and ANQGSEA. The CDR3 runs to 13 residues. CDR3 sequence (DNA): TGCAGCGTTGCGCCTGTTAGCTCAGATACGCAGTATTTT. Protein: CSVAPVSSDTQYF.

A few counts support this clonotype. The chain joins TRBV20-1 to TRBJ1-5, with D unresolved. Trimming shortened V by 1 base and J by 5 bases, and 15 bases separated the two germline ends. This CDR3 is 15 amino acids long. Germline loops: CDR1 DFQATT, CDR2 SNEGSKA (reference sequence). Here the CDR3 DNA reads TGCAGTGCTAGAGCCCCCCCGGACGCCCATCAGCCCCAGCATTTT. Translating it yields CSARAPPDAHQPQHF.

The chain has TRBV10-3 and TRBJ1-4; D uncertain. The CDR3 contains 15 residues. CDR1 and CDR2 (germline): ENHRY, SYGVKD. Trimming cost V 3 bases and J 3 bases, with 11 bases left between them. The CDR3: CAISDQLNSNEKLFF. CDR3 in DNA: TGTGCCATCAGTGACCAATTGAATTCTAATGAAAAACTGTTTTTT.

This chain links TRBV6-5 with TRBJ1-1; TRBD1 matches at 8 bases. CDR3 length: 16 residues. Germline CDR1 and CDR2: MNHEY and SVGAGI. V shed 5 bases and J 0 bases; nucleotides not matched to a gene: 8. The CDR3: CASSDQGATLNTEAFF. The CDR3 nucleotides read TGTGCCAGCAGTGATCAGGGGGCTACCCTGAACACTGAAGCTTTCTTT.